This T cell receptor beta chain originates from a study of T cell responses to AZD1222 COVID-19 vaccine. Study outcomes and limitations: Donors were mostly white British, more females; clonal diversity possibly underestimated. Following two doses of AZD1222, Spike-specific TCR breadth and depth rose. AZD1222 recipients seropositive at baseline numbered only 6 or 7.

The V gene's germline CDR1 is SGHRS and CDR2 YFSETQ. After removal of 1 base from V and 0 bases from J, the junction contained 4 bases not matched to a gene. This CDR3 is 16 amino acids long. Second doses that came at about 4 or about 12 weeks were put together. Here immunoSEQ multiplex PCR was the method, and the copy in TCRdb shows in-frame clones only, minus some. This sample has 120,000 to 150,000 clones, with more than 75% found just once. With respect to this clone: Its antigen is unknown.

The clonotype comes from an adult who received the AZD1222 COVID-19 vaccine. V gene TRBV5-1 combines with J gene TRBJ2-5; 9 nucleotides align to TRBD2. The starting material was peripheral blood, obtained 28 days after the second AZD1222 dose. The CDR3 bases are TGCGCCAGCAGCTTGAGACTAGCGGATTACCAAGAGACCCAGTACTTC. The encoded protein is CASSLRLADYQETQYF.